The T cell receptor beta chain described here comes from a study of blood T cell repertoires in COVID-19. At the level of the study: COVID-19 samples from acute and convalescent phases originated in the United States, Italy and Spain. From T cells, B-cell-depleted T cells, or PBMCs came the material, which was cDNA or gDNA.

Looked up from germline, CDR1 is MDHEN and CDR2 is SYDVKM. CDR3 length: 13 amino acids. V shed 5 bases and J shed 6 bases, with 14 bases lying between them. How the authors handled the data: Nucleated cell number was recorded as an estimate derived from reference gene primer amplification. Here immunoSEQ multiplex PCR was the method, and the copy in TCRdb shows in-frame clones only, minus some. V, J and clone size reflect that table, while D and trimming were determined from the DNA. The table shows about 130,000 clones, with approximately 70% occurring only once. Source material: peripheral blood. The sequence derives from a woman in her 70s with acute or convalescent COVID-19. The chain joins TRBV28 to TRBJ2-7; a weak D match, TRBD2 (5 bases). CDR3 DNA: TGTGCCAGCAGTCCCCACAAGCGGAGCGAGCAGTACTTC. As protein: CASSPHKRSEQYF.